Given below is one T cell receptor beta chain in context. Its target is not known. The assay that was used to sequence DNA from cultured CD4+ T cells was the Oncomine TCR Beta short-read assay. TCRdb re-derived calls from the PCR reads in MiXCR, one entry per CDR3 protein. The table has 15,000 or so distinct CDR3 sequences, 40% to 50% seen once; the top ten hold 3.7%. This CDR3 spans 12 amino acids. Germline V gene sequence: CDR1 SQVTM, CDR2 ANQGSEA. The ends were cut back, 4 bases at V and 8 bases at J, with 14 bases in the middle. The entry originates in a study of vaccination and CD4 T cells after COVID-19. Background on the study: The cells in question were stimulated using overlapping spike peptides derived from SARS-CoV-2, HCoV-NL63, HCoV-OC43 and HCoV-229E.

The treatment is: 10-day PBMC culture with coronavirus spike peptide pools or control peptides (ViraFEST assay). Having spent 10 days in culture, CD4+ T cells were then isolated by negative selection. The receptor was isolated from a human donor who had recovered from COVID-19. Sequenced input: CD4+ T cells from blood, cultured in vitro. This chain links TRBV29-1 with TRBJ1-2, with no clear D. The CDR3 reads CSVGGSSQGYTF. In nucleotides, the CDR3 is TGCAGCGTTGGAGGGTCTAGCCAGGGCTACACCTTC.